This TCR beta chain emerged from a study of blood T cell dynamics during melanoma immunotherapy. The overall study: Standard first-line treatment here was pembrolizumab or nivolumab plus ipilimumab in metastatic melanoma.

A fixed DNA input of about 320 ng was used per bulk PBMC sample. Clones were read by immunoSEQ multiplex PCR, and TCRdb kept only the in-frame ones, dropping some. The table lists about 12,000 clones, around 85% of them singletons. V lost 2 bases, J lost 5 bases, and 15 bases lay in between. The CDR3 is 15 residues long. CDR1 MNHEY and CDR2 SMNVEV come from the germline V gene (reference sequence). Time point in this sample: pre-treatment baseline. Apart from two fast progressors, RECIST 1.1 response was judged 12 weeks post-infusion. Patients with prior systemic cancer treatment, concomitant immunosuppressants, or other active malignancies were excluded.

The source material was blood, sampled from a patient treated with checkpoint blockade. This sequence was found in a human donor with melanoma. V usage is TRBV27 and J usage is TRBJ1-2; perhaps TRBD1 as D (5 bases). The CDR3 sequence is CASSLQAGRGYGYTF. Written as DNA, the CDR3 is TGTGCCAGCAGTTTACAGGCAGGCCGGGGGTATGGCTACACCTTC.